This T cell receptor (beta chain) is from a study of tumor-infiltrating lymphocytes in glioblastoma multiforme. TCRB libraries came from RNA via three nested multiplex PCR rounds. Input was approximately 0.5 ug total RNA, reverse-transcribed with a C-beta primer. TCRdb passed the multiplex PCR reads through MiXCR, listing each CDR3 protein once. The repertoire has approximately 10,000 distinct CDR3 sequences, roughly 66% of them found once; the top ten carry roughly half. V lost 0 bases and J lost 2, with 14 bases in between. In germline, CDR1 is DFQATT, CDR2 SNEGSKA (reference sequence). This CDR3 is built from 15 residues. Broader study findings: TCR plus mutation findings rest on a single glioblastoma patient.

This clonotype was seen only a few times. What it binds is unknown. The chain joins TRBV20-1 to TRBJ2-7; D may be TRBD2 (6 bases). This clonotype was obtained from a male donor with glioblastoma. What was sequenced was brain tumor tissue. The CDR3 spells CSARDSGSGAYEQYF. The DNA of the CDR3 is TGCAGTGCTAGAGATTCGGGTAGCGGAGCCTACGAGCAGTACTTC.